This T cell receptor beta chain was recorded in a study of blood T cells in healthy people across ages. A second PCR, run for 7 to 11 cycles, used a sample-barcoded 5' primer plus a J-beta primer mix. Tags on each cDNA molecule came from a template-switch adaptor with 12 random nucleotides. TCRdb redid the calling of the 5' RACE reads with MiXCR, one entry per CDR3 protein. The sample carries over 1.5 million distinct CDR3 sequences, 49% recorded once. The CDR3 totals 17 residues. V shed 3 bases and J 7 bases; nucleotides not matched to a gene: 14. This clonotype appeared a single time. The sample taken for sequencing was blood. The sequence was obtained from a woman aged 40 to 55 in good health. The chain has TRBV12-3 or TRBV12-4 and TRBJ2-3; 9 nucleotides line up with TRBD1. CDR3 loop: CASSLGTGTLRGNTQYF. CDR3 sequence (DNA): TGTGCCAGCAGTTTGGGGACAGGGACTTTGCGGGGAAATACGCAGTATTTT.